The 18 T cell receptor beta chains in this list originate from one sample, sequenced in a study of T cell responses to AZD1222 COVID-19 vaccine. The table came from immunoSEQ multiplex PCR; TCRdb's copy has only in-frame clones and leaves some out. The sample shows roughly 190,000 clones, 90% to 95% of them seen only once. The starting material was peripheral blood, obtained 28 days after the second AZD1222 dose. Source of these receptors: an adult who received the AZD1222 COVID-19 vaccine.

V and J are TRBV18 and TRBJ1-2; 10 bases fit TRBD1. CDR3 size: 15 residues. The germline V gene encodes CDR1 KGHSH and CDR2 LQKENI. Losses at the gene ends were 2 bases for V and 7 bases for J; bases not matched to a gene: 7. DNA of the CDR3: TGTGCCAGCTCACCAGGGGGACAGGGGTTTCCTGGCTACACCTTC. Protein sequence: CASSPGGQGFPGYTF.

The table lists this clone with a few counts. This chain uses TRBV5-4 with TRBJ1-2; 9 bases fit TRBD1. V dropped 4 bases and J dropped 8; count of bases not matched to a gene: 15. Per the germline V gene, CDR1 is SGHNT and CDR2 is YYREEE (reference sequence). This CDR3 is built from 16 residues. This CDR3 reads CASSPLGQGEVEGYTF. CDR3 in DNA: TGTGCCAGCAGCCCCCTGGGACAGGGCGAGGTGGAAGGCTACACCTTC.

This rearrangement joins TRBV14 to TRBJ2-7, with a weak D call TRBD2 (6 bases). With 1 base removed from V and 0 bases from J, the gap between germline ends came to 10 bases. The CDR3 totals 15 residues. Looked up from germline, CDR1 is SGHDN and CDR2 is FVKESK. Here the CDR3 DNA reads TGTGCCAGCAGCCAAGCCGGGAGAGGCTCCTACGAGCAGTACTTC. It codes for CASSQAGRGSYEQYF.

CDR3 region: CASRPGTAGTDTQYF. The CDR3 DNA reads TGTGCCAGCAGGCCCGGGACAGCAGGCACAGATACGCAGTATTTT. The chain links TRBV6-5 to TRBJ2-3; 7 bases line up with TRBD1. Germline V lookup: CDR1 MNHEY, CDR2 SVGAGI. The CDR3 is 15 residues long. J gave up 1 base and V 6 bases, and 7 bases lay outside the gene matches.

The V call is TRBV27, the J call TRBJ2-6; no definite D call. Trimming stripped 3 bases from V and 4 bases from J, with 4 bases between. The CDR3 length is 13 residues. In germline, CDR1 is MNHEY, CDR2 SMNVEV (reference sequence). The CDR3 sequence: CASSLQGANVLTF. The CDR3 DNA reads TGTGCCAGCAGTTTGCAAGGGGCCAACGTCCTGACTTTC.

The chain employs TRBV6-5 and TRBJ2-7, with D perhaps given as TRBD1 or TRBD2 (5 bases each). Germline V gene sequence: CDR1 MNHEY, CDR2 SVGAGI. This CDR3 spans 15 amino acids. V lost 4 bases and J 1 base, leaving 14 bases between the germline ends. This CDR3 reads CASSLSGPGSYEQYF. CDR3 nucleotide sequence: TGTGCCAGCAGTTTGTCGGGGCCGGGATCCTACGAGCAGTACTTC.

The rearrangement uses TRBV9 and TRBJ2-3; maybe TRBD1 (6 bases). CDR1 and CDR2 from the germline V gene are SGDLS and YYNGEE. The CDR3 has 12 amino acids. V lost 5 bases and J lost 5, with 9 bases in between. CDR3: CASSAQGDTQYF. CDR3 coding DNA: TGTGCCAGCAGTGCACAGGGAGATACGCAGTATTTT.

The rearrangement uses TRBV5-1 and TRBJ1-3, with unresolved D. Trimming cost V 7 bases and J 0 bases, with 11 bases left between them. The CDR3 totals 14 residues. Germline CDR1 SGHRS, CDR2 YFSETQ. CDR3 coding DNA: TGCGCCAGCGGGCGGACGGACTCTGGAAACACCATATATTTT. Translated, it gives CASGRTDSGNTIYF.

CDR3 protein: CAISVAGPTYEQYF. DNA for the CDR3: TGTGCCATCAGTGTTGCGGGTCCCACCTACGAGCAGTACTTC. The V call is TRBV10-3, the J call TRBJ2-7, with D possibly being TRBD2 (5 bases). There are 14 residues in the CDR3. From germline, CDR1 is ENHRY and CDR2 SYGVKD. V was trimmed by 4 bases and J by 2 bases, leaving 12 bases between them.

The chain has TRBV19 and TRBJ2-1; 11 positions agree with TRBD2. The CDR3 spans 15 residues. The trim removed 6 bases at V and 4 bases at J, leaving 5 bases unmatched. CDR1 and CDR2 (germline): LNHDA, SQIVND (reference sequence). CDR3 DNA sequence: TGTGCCAGTAGCTACGGGACTAGCGGTTACAATGAGCAGTTCTTC. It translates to CASSYGTSGYNEQFF.

This CDR3 is CASSAGTGGKAFF. CDR3 coding DNA: TGTGCCAGCAGCGCCGGGACAGGGGGAAAAGCTTTCTTT. The chain has TRBV2 and TRBJ1-1, with TRBD1 identical over 11 bases. The V segment lost 6 bases and the J segment 9 bases; nucleotides outside the gene matches: 6. CDR3 length equals 13 residues. CDR1 and CDR2 (germline): SNHLY, FYNNEI.

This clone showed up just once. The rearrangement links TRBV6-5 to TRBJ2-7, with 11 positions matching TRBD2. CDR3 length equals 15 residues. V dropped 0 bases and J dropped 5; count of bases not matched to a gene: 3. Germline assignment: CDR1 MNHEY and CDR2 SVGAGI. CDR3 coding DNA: TGTGCCAGCAGTTACTCATTAGCGGGAGGGGACGAGCAGTACTTC. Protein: CASSYSLAGGDEQYF.

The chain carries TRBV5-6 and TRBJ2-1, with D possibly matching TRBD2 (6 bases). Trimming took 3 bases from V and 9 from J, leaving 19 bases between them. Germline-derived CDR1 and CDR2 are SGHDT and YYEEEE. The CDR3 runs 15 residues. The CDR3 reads CASSYLGRPYGEQFF. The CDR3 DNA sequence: TGTGCCAGCAGCTACCTGGGGAGGCCGTACGGTGAGCAGTTCTTC.

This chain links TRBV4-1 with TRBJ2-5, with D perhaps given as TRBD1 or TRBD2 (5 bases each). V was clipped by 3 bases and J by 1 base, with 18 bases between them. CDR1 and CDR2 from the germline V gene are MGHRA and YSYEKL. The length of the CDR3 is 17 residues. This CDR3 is CASSHSPARGTQETQYF. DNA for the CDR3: TGCGCCAGCAGCCATTCCCCCGCCCGGGGCACCCAAGAGACCCAGTACTTC.

The CDR3 nucleotides read TGCGCCAGCAGCGCGGACAGCCTAGCCACTGAAGCTTTCTTT. Translating gives CASSADSLATEAFF. The chain combines TRBV5-1 with TRBJ1-1; possible D gene TRBD1, 6 bases. This CDR3 region has 14 residues. The germline V gene has CDR1 SGHRS and CDR2 YFSETQ. V was cut by 4 bases and J by 4 bases, with 14 bases left in between.

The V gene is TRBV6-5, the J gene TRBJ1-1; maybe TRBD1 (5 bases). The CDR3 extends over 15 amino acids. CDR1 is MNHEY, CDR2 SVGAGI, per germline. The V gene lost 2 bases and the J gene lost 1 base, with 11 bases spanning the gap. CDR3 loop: CASSYGAGSNTEAFF. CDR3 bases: TGTGCCAGCAGTTACGGGGCAGGGTCGAACACTGAAGCTTTCTTT.

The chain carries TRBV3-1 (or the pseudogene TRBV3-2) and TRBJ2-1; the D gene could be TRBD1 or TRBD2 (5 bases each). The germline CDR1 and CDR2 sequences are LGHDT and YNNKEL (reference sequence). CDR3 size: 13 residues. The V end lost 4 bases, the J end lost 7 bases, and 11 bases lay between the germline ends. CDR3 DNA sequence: TGTGCCAGCAGCCCCGGGACGCGGAATGAGCAGTTCTTC. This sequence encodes CASSPGTRNEQFF.

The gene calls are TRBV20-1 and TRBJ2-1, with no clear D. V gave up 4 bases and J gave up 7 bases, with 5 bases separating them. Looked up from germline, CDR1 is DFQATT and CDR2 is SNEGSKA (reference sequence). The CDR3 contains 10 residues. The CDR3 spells CSATANEQFF. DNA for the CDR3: TGCAGTGCTACAGCGAATGAGCAGTTCTTC.